Listed here are 7 T cell receptor beta chains from one sample, sequenced in a study of shared clonotypes between healthy human individuals. This table comes from immunoSEQ multiplex PCR, and its TCRdb copy is limited to in-frame clones, with some not included. The table lists nearly 2 million clones, about 95% of them singletons. Selected positively for CCR7 and CD45RO-negative, naive CD8 cells excluded terminally differentiated effector memory CD45RA+ cells. Sequenced input: naive CD8+ T cells sorted from blood. The receptors originated from a man aged 18 to 29 in good health.

V gene TRBV6-5 combines with J gene TRBJ2-3, with 8 bases lining up with TRBD2. In germline, CDR1 is MNHEY, CDR2 SVGAGI. With V trimmed by 0 bases and J by 2 bases, 4 bases remained unmatched. The CDR3 sequence is 16 residues long. CDR3 in amino acids: CASSYSPRGDTDTQYF. In nucleotides, the CDR3 is TGTGCCAGCAGTTACTCCCCGCGGGGGGACACAGATACGCAGTATTTT.

The gene calls are TRBV11-2 and TRBJ2-7; D perhaps matches TRBD2 (5 bases). This CDR3 has 13 residues. Trimming left V 2 bases short and J 4 bases short, with 9 bases between. Germline CDR1 reads SGHAT; CDR2 reads FQNNGV. CDR3 sequence reads: CASSLIRGYEQYF. The DNA of the CDR3 is TGTGCCAGCAGCTTAATTCGGGGATACGAGCAGTACTTC.

A word on this clone: Being one base from a much bigger clone, this may be a read error. The identical CDR3 is also encoded by other nucleotide sequences in the sample. This sequence joins TRBV6-5 and TRBJ1-5; D might be TRBD1 (5 bases). The V and J ends lost 4 bases and 1 base respectively, with 5 bases between them. Germline CDR1 and CDR2: MNHEY and SVGAGI. This CDR3 is built from 13 residues. The CDR3 protein is CASSWGSNQPQHF. The CDR3 coding sequence is TGTGCCAGCAGTTGGGGGAGCAATCAGCCCCAGCATTTT.

This chain connects TRBV4-3 to TRBJ2-2; TRBD2 matches at 14 bases. V shed 4 bases, J shed 8 bases, and the junction held 6 bases outside the gene matches. This CDR3 spans 16 amino acids. The germline V gene encodes CDR1 LGHNA and CDR2 YSLEER. DNA of the CDR3: TGCGCCAGCAGCCGTCCGGGACTAGCGGGAGTAGGGGAGCTGTTTTTT. It encodes CASSRPGLAGVGELFF.

Comment on this clone: Distinct nucleotide sequences in the sample also encode this CDR3. The chain recombines TRBV4-1 with TRBJ1-4; D ambiguous. The CDR3 has 12 amino acids. CDR1 is MGHRA and CDR2 is YSYEKL in the germline V gene. Trimming shortened V by 1 base and J by 8 bases, and 5 bases separated the two germline ends. CDR3 protein: CASSQVGEKLFF. The DNA of the CDR3 is TGCGCCAGCAGCCAAGTCGGCGAAAAACTGTTTTTT.

About this clone: Other DNA sequences within the sample encode an identical CDR3. This chain joins TRBV7-9 and TRBJ2-3; TRBD2 agrees at 11 bases. The CDR3 runs to 15 residues. The V gene's germline CDR1 is SEHNR and CDR2 FQNEAQ (reference sequence). J lost 5 bases, V lost 1 base, and 2 bases had no gene match. In nucleotides, the CDR3 is TGTGCCAGCAGCTTAGGCACTAGCGGGGGAGATACGCAGTATTTT. This gives the protein CASSLGTSGGDTQYF.

The chain employs TRBV9 and TRBJ2-2; TRBD1 agrees at 7 bases. The trim removed 2 bases at V and 1 base at J, leaving 2 bases unmatched. CDR1 is SGDLS, CDR2 YYNGEE, per germline. This CDR3 is built from 15 residues. CDR3 sequence: CASSVYRGNTGELFF. As DNA, the CDR3 is TGTGCCAGCAGCGTGTACAGGGGGAACACCGGGGAGCTGTTTTTT.